This is a list of T cell receptor beta chains from one sample in a study of blood T cell repertoires in COVID-19. Profiled with immunoSEQ multiplex PCR; TCRdb holds only in-frame clones, not every one. The table records some 50,000 clones, over 75% of them present only once. Sequenced: peripheral blood. The origin of the receptors is a human donor in a cohort sampled during active COVID-19. Each CDR3 is given with its conserved first and last residue. D genes are given only for firm matches. Size is stated for part of the rows, as once, few or many counts, or as a class when the clone is expanded.

D	V	size	J	DNA	CDR3
TRBD1	TRBV4-3	few	TRBJ1-4	TGCGCCAGCAGCCTAAACAGGGGAACCGCGGAAAAACTGTTTTTT	CASSLNRGTAEKLFF
TRBD2	TRBV11-2	.	TRBJ2-1	TGTGCCAGCAGCCCGACTAGCGGGGGTTTCAATGAGCAGTTCTTC	CASSPTSGGFNEQFF
TRBD2	TRBV2	once	TRBJ2-7	TGTGCCAGCAGGACATGGGGGGGCTACGAGCAGTACTTC	CASRTWGGYEQYF
.	TRBV4-1	.	TRBJ1-1	TGCGCCAGCAGCCAAGGAGTTTGGCGACAGAGAAAATCGAACACTGAAGCTTTCTTT	CASSQGVWRQRKSNTEAFF
TRBD2	TRBV3-1/TRBV3-2	.	TRBJ2-1	TGTGCCAGCAGCCGGCGTAGCGGGGGGTTGACGGGCCGGGGTGAGCAGTTCTTC	CASSRRSGGLTGRGEQFF
TRBD1	TRBV3-1/TRBV3-2	.	TRBJ1-2	TGTGCCAGCAGCCAGGGACAGGGGCGAGGCTACACCTTC	CASSQGQGRGYTF
.	TRBV5-1	.	TRBJ2-6	TGCGCCAGCAGCCCGGGACTGATCTCTGGGGCCAACGTCCTGACTTTC	CASSPGLISGANVLTF
.	TRBV30	.	TRBJ1-1	TGTGCCTGGAGTGTAGCCCTGAACACTGAAGCTTTCTTT	CAWSVALNTEAFF
.	TRBV27	.	TRBJ2-1	TGTGCCAGCAGTTTAGGATACAGGGCCGAAATTTACAATGAGCAGTTCTTC	CASSLGYRAEIYNEQFF
TRBD1	TRBV28	.	TRBJ1-1	TGTGCCAGCACTTTGGACAGGGTGCAACAGGAAGCTTTCTTT	CASTLDRVQQEAFF
.	TRBV2	.	TRBJ2-5	TGTGCCAGCAGTGAAACTAGCAGACAAGAGACCCAGTACTTC	CASSETSRQETQYF
.	TRBV5-1	.	TRBJ1-1	TGCGCCAGCAGCTTAGAAGCGAGGGCCACTGAAGCTTTCTTT	CASSLEARATEAFF
.	TRBV28	.	TRBJ1-2	TGTGCCAGCAGCGACACGGGAAGTGGCTACACCTTC	CASSDTGSGYTF
TRBD1	TRBV5-5	.	TRBJ1-1	TGTGCCAGCAGCTGGGGGGACAGGGGCGTGAACACTGAAGCTTTCTTT	CASSWGDRGVNTEAFF
TRBD2	TRBV27	.	TRBJ2-7	TGTGCCAGCAGGAGCGGGAGTTTGATGTACGAGCAGTACTTC	CASRSGSLMYEQYF
TRBD2	TRBV7-6	once	TRBJ2-3	TGTGCCAGCAGCTGGACTAGCGGGGGGACGGATACGCAGTATTTT	CASSWTSGGTDTQYF
TRBD2	TRBV3-1/TRBV3-2	once	TRBJ2-3	TGTGCCAGCAGCCACCTAGCGGAGGCCACAGATACGCAGTATTTT	CASSHLAEATDTQYF
TRBD1	TRBV5-1	.	TRBJ2-7	TGCGCCAGCAGCTTCCGACAGGGGGCCCACGAGCAGTACTTC	CASSFRQGAHEQYF
.	TRBV28	.	TRBJ1-2	TGTGCCAGCAGTTTGGAGGGGACCTATAACTATGGCTACACCTTC	CASSLEGTYNYGYTF
.	TRBV27	.	TRBJ2-7	TGTGCCAGCAGCCACAGGGAACCCTACGAGCAGTACTTC	CASSHREPYEQYF
.	TRBV5-1	.	TRBJ2-3	TGCGCCAGCAGCCCGGGGTCCCCCAGAACGGATACGCAGTATTTT	CASSPGSPRTDTQYF
.	TRBV5-1	.	TRBJ2-7	TGCGCCAGCAGCTTAATATCCGGGAATGTCTACGAGCAGTACTTC	CASSLISGNVYEQYF
.	TRBV19	.	TRBJ1-4	TGTGCCAGTAGTGTCGCGCAGGGAGAAAAACTGTTTTTT	CASSVAQGEKLFF
TRBD2	TRBV5-1	.	TRBJ2-7	TGCGCCAGCAGTTTAGGGACTAGCGGTTTACACGAGCAGTACTTC	CASSLGTSGLHEQYF
.	TRBV2	medium-sized	TRBJ1-1	TGTGCCAGCAGTGTCCAGACCGTTAGCGGCACTGAAGCTTTCTTT	CASSVQTVSGTEAFF
.	TRBV4-1	few	TRBJ1-5	TGCGCCAGCAGCTCCTTAGTGGGGGGAGGACAGCCCCAGCATTTT	CASSSLVGGGQPQHF
.	TRBV5-1	.	TRBJ1-4	TGCGCCAGCAGCTTGGGACTTGCAACTAATGAAAAACTGTTTTTT	CASSLGLATNEKLFF
.	TRBV27	.	TRBJ1-2	TGTGCCAGCAGTTTACTTCCCCCAGTGGGGGCCCAGGGCTACACCTTC	CASSLLPPVGAQGYTF
.	TRBV6-2/TRBV6-3	.	TRBJ1-5	TGTGCCAGCAGTTCGCTTAGACAGGTTGGCAATCAGCCCCAGCATTTT	CASSSLRQVGNQPQHF
TRBD1	TRBV30	.	TRBJ1-1	TGTGCCTGGAGTCGCTTTGGGACAGGGACTGAAGCTTTCTTT	CAWSRFGTGTEAFF
.	TRBV6-5	.	TRBJ2-4	TGTGCCAGCAGTAGGGGCAGGACAGCCAAAAACATTCAGTACTTC	CASSRGRTAKNIQYF
TRBD1	TRBV10-2	few	TRBJ1-2	TGCGCCAGCAGTGGCGCCGGGACAGCTAACTATGGCTACACCTTC	CASSGAGTANYGYTF
TRBD1	TRBV18	.	TRBJ2-7	TGTGCCAGCTCACCACAATGGGACAGTTCCTACGAGCAGTACTTC	CASSPQWDSSYEQYF